These T cell receptor beta chains were read from a single sample in a study of T cell changes during pregnancy in multiple sclerosis. Only in-frame clones appear in the TCRdb table, and some are missing; sequencing was by immunoSEQ multiplex PCR. Altogether around 58,000 clones are present, 90% to 95% being singletons, with the ten largest covering about 0.85%. The sample in question was peripheral blood, obtained before pregnancy. These receptors came from a female donor with multiple sclerosis, enrolled in a pregnancy study. Both conserved end residues are part of each CDR3. A D gene is named only where the DNA matches it firmly. Clone size is shown for a subset of rows, as once, few, many or a class of expanded clone.

TRBJ1-5	TRBD1	NA	TRBV19	CASSLGQPQPQHF	TGTGCCAGTAGCCTGGGACAGCCGCAGCCCCAGCATTTT
TRBJ1-2	TRBD1	NA	TRBV20-1	CSARTGRHTF	TGCAGTGCTAGGACAGGGAGGCACACCTTC
TRBJ2-5	TRBD2	NA	TRBV5-4	CASSFRGRGGQETQYF	TGTGCCAGCAGCTTTAGGGGGCGGGGGGGCCAAGAGACCCAGTACTTC
TRBJ2-3	TRBD2	NA	TRBV6-5	CASSSGGATDTQYF	TGTGCCAGCAGTAGCGGGGGGGCCACAGATACGCAGTATTTT
TRBJ2-7	TRBD1	NA	TRBV6-1	CASNSLGTGVEQYF	TGTGCCAGCAATTCCCTCGGGACAGGGGTAGAGCAGTACTTC
TRBJ1-2	NA	NA	TRBV9	CASSAGAGTPNYGYTF	TGTGCCAGCAGCGCGGGAGCCGGGACGCCGAACTATGGCTACACCTTC
TRBJ1-4	NA	NA	TRBV4-1	CASSQGPAGGEKLFF	TGCGCCAGCAGCCAAGGTCCCGCAGGAGGTGAAAAACTGTTTTTT
TRBJ2-5	TRBD1	NA	TRBV7-2	CASSLGGTAQETQYF	TGTGCCAGCAGCTTAGGGGGGACAGCGCAAGAGACCCAGTACTTC
TRBJ1-6	TRBD1	NA	TRBV10-3	CAITQGDNSPLHF	TGTGCCATCACTCAGGGGGATAATTCACCCCTCCACTTT
TRBJ2-1	NA	NA	TRBV7-9	CASSLGLPAYNEQFF	TGTGCCAGCAGCTTAGGTCTACCCGCATACAATGAGCAGTTCTTC
TRBJ1-5	TRBD1	NA	TRBV19	CASHPMTGLRNQPQHF	TGTGCCAGCCATCCGATGACAGGGTTAAGGAATCAGCCCCAGCATTTT
TRBJ1-6	TRBD1	NA	TRBV2	CASTRDRGSPLHF	TGTGCCAGCACCCGGGACAGGGGCTCACCCCTCCACTTT
TRBJ1-1	NA	NA	TRBV19	CASSMGLTEAFF	TGTGCCAGTAGTATGGGGCTCACTGAAGCTTTCTTT
TRBJ2-3	TRBD2	NA	TRBV6-5	CASSVLAGGADTQYF	TGTGCCAGCAGTGTACTAGCGGGGGGCGCAGATACGCAGTATTTT
TRBJ1-2	NA	NA	TRBV27	CASWTAGRGGYTF	TGTGCCAGTTGGACCGCCGGGCGGGGTGGCTACACCTTC
TRBJ2-3	TRBD2	NA	TRBV15	CATSRPSGPDTQYF	TGTGCCACCAGCAGACCTAGCGGCCCAGATACGCAGTATTTT
TRBJ1-5	NA	NA	TRBV2	CAGTGDSNQPQHF	TGTGCCGGCACAGGTGATAGCAATCAGCCCCAGCATTTT
TRBJ1-4	TRBD1	NA	TRBV7-9	CASSSRDSAPNEKLFF	TGTGCCAGCAGCTCCCGGGACAGCGCTCCTAATGAAAAACTGTTTTTT
TRBJ2-7	TRBD2	NA	TRBV5-4	CASSFRGAGGTHEQYF	TGTGCCAGCAGCTTCCGAGGAGCGGGGGGGACCCACGAGCAGTACTTC
TRBJ2-2	NA	NA	TRBV4-2	CASSQFQGPGELFF	TGTGCCAGCAGCCAGTTCCAGGGCCCCGGGGAGCTGTTTTTT
TRBJ2-5	TRBD2	NA	TRBV5-6	CASSLGLRGGETQYF	TGTGCCAGCAGCTTGGGTCTGCGGGGGGGAGAGACCCAGTACTTC
TRBJ1-2	TRBD1	NA	TRBV10-2	CASSEEDRGLSYGYTF	TGCGCCAGCAGTGAGGAGGACAGGGGGCTTTCCTATGGCTACACCTTC
TRBJ1-2	NA	NA	TRBV29-1	CSVGQNVNYGYTF	TGCAGCGTCGGACAGAACGTTAACTATGGCTACACCTTC
TRBJ1-1	TRBD1	NA	TRBV6-5	CASSLGTGVSEAFF	TGTGCCAGCAGTTTAGGAACAGGGGTATCTGAAGCTTTCTTT
TRBJ1-2	NA	NA	TRBV7-9	CASSLVGQIYGYTF	TGTGCCAGCAGCTTAGTGGGCCAGATATATGGCTACACCTTC
TRBJ1-1	TRBD1	NA	TRBV7-3	CASSFQTGVGVNTEAFF	TGTGCCAGCAGCTTCCAGACAGGGGTTGGCGTGAACACTGAAGCTTTCTTT
TRBJ2-1	TRBD2	NA	TRBV27	CASSLSSSGSYNEQFF	TGTGCCAGCAGTTTATCGTCTAGCGGATCCTACAATGAGCAGTTCTTC
TRBJ2-1	NA	NA	TRBV7-2	CASSLEGWGTDEQFF	TGTGCCAGCAGCTTGGAGGGTTGGGGTACCGATGAGCAGTTCTTC
TRBJ2-1	TRBD1	NA	TRBV7-3	CASSYLGQGARNEQFF	TGTGCCAGCAGCTACCTCGGACAGGGGGCGCGCAATGAGCAGTTCTTC
TRBJ2-7	NA	NA	TRBV4-3	CASRHRRLGSYEQYF	TGCGCCAGCAGACACAGGCGCCTAGGCTCCTACGAGCAGTACTTC
TRBJ1-1	NA	NA	TRBV9	CASSLPSGSTEAFF	TGTGCCAGCAGCCTGCCCTCCGGGAGCACTGAAGCTTTCTTT
TRBJ2-1	TRBD1	NA	TRBV9	CASSRLGGNNNEQFF	TGTGCCAGCAGCCGCCTAGGGGGCAATAACAATGAGCAGTTCTTC
TRBJ1-1	NA	NA	TRBV11-2	CASSFGGNTEAFF	TGTGCCAGCAGCTTTGGCGGGAACACTGAAGCTTTCTTT
TRBJ1-1	NA	NA	TRBV7-2	CASSSKSPLTEAFF	TGTGCCAGCAGCTCCAAGTCCCCTCTAACTGAAGCTTTCTTT
TRBJ2-3	TRBD2	NA	TRBV9	CASSVELAITDTQYF	TGTGCCAGCAGCGTAGAACTAGCGATCACAGATACGCAGTATTTT
TRBJ1-2	TRBD1	NA	TRBV30	CAWSVRPDRDYGYTF	TGTGCCTGGAGTGTACGTCCGGACAGGGACTATGGCTACACCTTC
TRBJ2-3	NA	NA	TRBV10-3	CAISLPSGTRAGGDTQYF	TGTGCCATCAGTCTACCTTCCGGGACACGGGCTGGTGGAGATACGCAGTATTTT
TRBJ1-2	NA	NA	TRBV13	CASSLGVGGYTF	TGTGCCAGCAGCTTAGGAGTCGGGGGCTACACCTTC
TRBJ1-1	NA	NA	TRBV7-8	CASSLGIAATGAFF	TGTGCCAGCAGCTTGGGGATAGCGGCAACGGGAGCTTTCTTT
TRBJ2-6	NA	NA	TRBV10-3	CAISLDGSFPGANVLTF	TGTGCCATCAGTCTAGACGGTTCATTCCCTGGGGCCAACGTCCTGACTTTC
TRBJ2-1	NA	NA	TRBV7-2	CASSQVRNEQFF	TGTGCCAGCAGCCAGGTTAGGAATGAGCAGTTCTTC
TRBJ1-1	NA	NA	TRBV18	CASSPELQGGNTEAFF	TGTGCCAGCTCACCTGAGCTCCAAGGCGGGAACACTGAAGCTTTCTTT
TRBJ2-3	NA	NA	TRBV6-1	CASTRVRADTQYF	TGTGCCAGCACCCGGGTTCGGGCAGATACGCAGTATTTT
TRBJ2-1	TRBD2	NA	TRBV13	CASSFRTSGAYNEQFF	TGTGCCAGCAGCTTTCGGACTAGCGGGGCGTACAATGAGCAGTTCTTC
TRBJ2-5	TRBD2	NA	TRBV11-2	CASSRGRGGLRIETQYF	TGTGCCAGCAGCCGTGGCCGGGGGGGCCTCAGGATAGAGACCCAGTACTTC
TRBJ2-1	NA	NA	TRBV27	CASSLTRGSFYNEQFF	TGTGCCAGCAGTCTAACCCGGGGGTCTTTCTACAATGAGCAGTTCTTC
TRBJ2-1	TRBD2	NA	TRBV5-4	CASSPELAGGRRGQFF	TGTGCCAGCAGCCCGGAACTAGCGGGGGGCCGGAGAGGGCAGTTCTTC
TRBJ1-5	TRBD1	NA	TRBV19	CASSTPGQGRNQPQHF	TGTGCCAGTAGTACCCCCGGACAGGGGCGCAATCAGCCCCAGCATTTT
TRBJ1-1	NA	NA	TRBV7-2	CASSLQGEAFF	TGTGCCAGCAGCTTACAGGGCGAAGCTTTCTTT
TRBJ2-1	TRBD2	once	TRBV7-3	CASSPFGGGGASNEQFF	TGTGCCAGCAGCCCCTTCGGGGGCGGGGGGGCCTCCAATGAGCAGTTCTTC